This TCR beta chain was sequenced in a study of T cells in Graves' hyperthyroidism and ophthalmopathy (dated by TCRdb to about 2019). In terms of the full investigation: Peripheral blood was collected at initial diagnosis, before any treatment. The study also compared thyroid tissue and blood T-cell repertoires from several Graves' hyperthyroidism patients. After blood sampling, hyperthyroidism patients were treated with methimazole at a starting dose of 30 mg daily, and ophthalmopathy patients were treated with high-dose intravenous methylprednisolone. For training and testing, the 80 to 100 patients in the discovery cohort were randomly divided in a 7:3 ratio. The paper reports TCR Vbeta CDR3 sequencing of roughly 140 peripheral blood samples: approximately 41 ophthalmopathy, over 70 hyperthyroidism and roughly 17 progressor patients. Prospective prediction of ophthalmopathy was tested in an independent validation cohort consisting of about 20 hyperthyroidism patients and about 17 patients who later progressed to ophthalmopathy. A discovery cohort of 95 to 100 patients, approximately 44 with Graves' ophthalmopathy and 57 with stable Graves' hyperthyroidism, was used to find distinguishing TCR V-J signatures. Findings and caveats that apply to the study as a whole: In validation, progression to ophthalmopathy was predicted by the model with almost 71% sensitivity and nearly 75% specificity, a median of approximately 6.5 months before onset. No statistical method was used to set the sample size in advance, and investigators knew the group allocation. Most expanded thyroid clonotypes (frequency above 0.001) were also detected in blood, suggesting blood repertoires may reflect thyroid immune responses. A model built on a 13 V-J signature distinguished ophthalmopathy from stable hyperthyroidism, reaching about 89% sensitivity and about 81% specificity in cross-validation and 80%/75% in testing.

The TCR beta CDR3 regions were amplified from the RNA transcripts. For the first round of RT-PCR on the TCR CDR3, the HTBI primer set was used together with the Qiagen OneStep RT-PCR kit. Libraries were constructed in a second round of multiplex PCR, after which size selection and purification were carried out. Paired-end sequencing of the libraries was performed with 100 bp reads on an Illumina HiSeq2000. Under the source paper's analysis protocol: SOAPnuke was used to process the raw data, throwing out any read that contained adapters or uncalled bases, had a mean Phred below 15, or lacked an exact constant-primer or identifier match. COPE v1.2.5 was used to merge high-quality paired reads, and clonotypes were defined as unique nucleotide sequences. MiTCR v1.1 was used to align clonotypes to the IMGT TRBV, TRBD and TRBJ reference segments. Analysis was restricted to V-J combinations with a frequency above 0.0001, which covered roughly 99% of repertoires. A TCS score was defined as the ratio of F50 (clonal expansion) to E x V (chaos), with BLOSUM62-based TCRdist applied between CDR3 peptides within each V-J. Welch's t-statistics and random forest reduced 500 to 650 V-J features to some 14, which were used in a naive Bayes classifier (R e1071). The similarity between thyroid and blood repertoires was quantified using the Morisita-Horn index. Using fastp trimming at Q25 and MiXCR clonotype assembly, TCRdb reanalyzed the public sequencing data and kept in-frame beta chains. Each entry is one CDR3 protein sequence, shown with its most common DNA and genes. The V and J calls reflect TCRdb's pipeline rather than the authors' work. This sample is represented by hundreds of thousands of distinct CDR3 sequences; 35% to 40% of them were singletons. The ten largest clones take up roughly 8.3% of the sample.

A note on this clonotype: The antigen this receptor binds is unknown. It has no much larger one-base neighbor in the sample; base qualities were not kept.

The CDR3, cysteine through phenylalanine, is 13 amino acids long. Only the CDR3 region is kept as DNA, spanning 39 bases read in frame from base 1. Deletion took 7 bases off V and 6 bases off J, with a span of 15 bases between the germline ends. A patient counted as having stable Graves' hyperthyroidism if no progression to ophthalmopathy occurred over 18 months of follow-up. Hyperthyroidism patients were newly diagnosed, had a disease duration of under 2 months, and were aged 18 to 65 years. Any patient with an uncontrolled infection, another autoimmune disease, pregnancy or lactation was excluded. Diagnoses were established on the basis of clinical symptoms, serum thyroxine and TRAb, thyroid ultrasound, and orbital computed tomography. Ficoll-Paque density gradient centrifugation was used to isolate PBMCs from 9.5 to 10 ml of fresh peripheral blood. Total RNA was extracted using Trizol reagent, and RNA quality was assessed on an Agilent 2100 Bioanalyzer.

Here the chain combines TRBV12-3 or TRBV12-4 and TRBJ1-2; the D gene identity is not certain. The clonotype originates from a young man with Graves' hyperthyroidism. Sequenced input: blood. At the DNA level, the sequence is TGTGCCAGCACCCCGACGGAAATTAATGGCTACACCTTC. This is translated as CASTPTEINGYTF.